Presented here are 17 T cell receptor beta chains from one specimen sequenced in a study of T-cell memory formation after mild COVID-19 (dated by TCRdb to the early 2020s). Preparation of the library involved 5' RACE. The listed sequencing device is Illumina NovaSeq 6000. TCRdb reran the public reads through fastp at Q25 and MiXCR, keeping productive beta chains. Identical CDR3 protein sequences are pooled into one entry, listed with their most common genes and DNA. The sample yields roughly 450,000 distinct CDR3 sequences; roughly 18% were counted once. The ten largest clones add up to more than 9% of the sample. The sample comprised PBMCs or a T cell subset sorted from them (not recorded which). These receptors were taken from an adult woman who had mild COVID-19 (a few samples of this study predate the infection). The sample titles of this study are shuffled in the database, so cell type and time point are left out; the donor was told from shared clones.

This clonotype was observed a few times. The rearrangement links TRBV7-3 to TRBJ1-1; maybe TRBD1 (6 bases). V dropped 4 bases and J dropped 4 bases, with 16 bases sitting between them. Germline lookup yields CDR1 SGHTA and CDR2 FQGTGA. The CDR3 covers 15 residues. Written as DNA, the CDR3 is TGTGCCAGCAGCTCCAACAAGGGGGGAGGCACTGAAGCTTTCTTT. It translates to CASSSNKGGGTEAFF.

The table lists this clonotype with a few counts. The chain recombines TRBV30 with TRBJ2-7, with 8 bases identical to TRBD2. The germline gives CDR1 GTSNPN, CDR2 SVGIG (reference sequence). This CDR3 region has 15 residues. Trimming removed 4 bases from V and 2 bases from J; junction bases left unmatched: 10. CDR3 DNA: TGTGCCTGGAAGTCGGGCGGGGGGCCAGCCTACGAGCAGTACTTC. It yields the protein CAWKSGGGPAYEQYF.

This chain uses TRBV6-5 with TRBJ2-3; D unresolved. The germline V gene has CDR1 MNHEY and CDR2 SVGAGI. This CDR3 contains 14 residues. Trimming cost V 2 bases and J 4 bases, with 10 bases left between them. The CDR3 loop is CASSYRRSSDTQYF. The CDR3 bases are TGTGCCAGCAGTTACCGGCGTTCTTCAGATACGCAGTATTTT.

This clonotype was observed a few times. The DNA of the CDR3 is TGTGCCAGCAGCCAGGGACCCCACGACAATGAGCAGTTCTTC. Protein product: CASSQGPHDNEQFF. V gene TRBV3-1 combines with J gene TRBJ2-1, with D possibly being TRBD1 or TRBD2 (5 bases each). V was trimmed by 3 bases and J by 5 bases, leaving 11 bases between them. Germline-derived CDR1 and CDR2 are LGHDT and YNNKEL (reference sequence). This CDR3 comprises 14 residues.

A single count supports this clonotype. The rearrangement uses TRBV24-1 and TRBJ2-2; 9 bases fit TRBD1. The germline CDR1 and CDR2 sequences are KGHDR and SFDVKD. V shed 2 bases and J 7 bases; nucleotides not matched to a gene: 10. The CDR3 sequence is 17 residues long. CDR3 protein: CATSDSLGTGKGGELFF. DNA of the CDR3: TGTGCCACCAGTGATTCCCTTGGGACAGGGAAGGGCGGGGAGCTGTTTTTT.

This clonotype showed up many times. The gene calls are TRBV7-9 and TRBJ2-5; 11 bases are shared with TRBD1. The V and J ends lost 6 bases and 5 bases, in that order; junction bases with no gene match: 11. From germline, CDR1 is SEHNR and CDR2 FQNEAQ (reference sequence). The CDR3 extends over 16 amino acids. CDR3: CASSFRTGGLGETQYF. The CDR3 DNA follows: TGTGCCAGCAGTTTTCGGACAGGGGGCCTGGGGGAGACCCAGTACTTC.

The chain links TRBV20-1 to TRBJ2-3, with TRBD2 identical over 7 bases. The germline gives CDR1 DFQATT, CDR2 SNEGSKA (reference sequence). CDR3 length: 13 residues. J was trimmed by 2 bases and V by 5 bases; bases with no gene match: 4. The CDR3 is CSAPLADTDTQYF. CDR3 DNA sequence: TGCAGTGCTCCCCTAGCGGACACAGATACGCAGTATTTT.

This clonotype was seen many times. The CDR3 sequence is CASGLSGRHEQFF. The CDR3 DNA is TGTGCTAGTGGTCTTTCTGGGCGACATGAGCAGTTCTTC. The chain is built from TRBV12-5 and TRBJ2-1; D not resolved. Between the trimmed V and J ends, which lost 5 bases and 8 bases, there was a span of 13 bases. This CDR3 spans 13 amino acids. CDR1 is LGHNT and CDR2 is FRNRAP in the germline V gene.

V gene TRBV27 combines with J gene TRBJ1-1; D might be TRBD1 (6 bases). V dropped 5 bases and J dropped 3 bases, with 13 bases sitting between them. The germline gives CDR1 MNHEY, CDR2 SMNVEV (reference sequence). The CDR3 sequence is 14 residues long. CDR3 protein: CASSPYPGDTEAFF. CDR3 nucleotides: TGTGCCAGCAGTCCTTATCCAGGGGACACTGAAGCTTTCTTT.

The chain couples TRBV20-1 to TRBJ1-6; the D is unclear. Trimming cost V 6 bases and J 0 bases, with 12 bases left between them. CDR1 and CDR2 (germline): DFQATT, SNEGSKA (reference sequence). The CDR3 has 15 amino acids. This CDR3 is CSAVSGSSYNSPLHF. The CDR3 coding sequence is TGCAGTGCGGTCAGCGGGAGCTCCTATAATTCACCCCTCCACTTT.

This clonotype showed up just a few times. This sequence joins TRBV5-1 and TRBJ2-2; D not certain. Trimming took off 0 bases at V and 9 bases at J, with 12 bases between the two ends. Germline values: CDR1 SGHRS, CDR2 YFSETQ. The CDR3 has 14 residues. Here the CDR3 reads CASSLAVSGRELFF. The DNA for the CDR3 is TGCGCCAGCAGCTTGGCCGTTTCTGGTCGGGAGCTGTTTTTT.

Note on this clonotype: A much larger clone sits a single nucleotide away, making a read error possible. The genes are TRBV29-1 and TRBJ2-7, with D unclear. CDR3 length equals 12 residues. The germline gives CDR1 SQVTM, CDR2 ANQGSEA. Trimming cost V 1 base and J 2 bases, with 6 bases left between them. DNA for the CDR3: TGCAGCGTTGAAGTTCCTACCTACGAGCAGTACTTC. Its protein is CSVEVPTYEQYF.

This clonotype was counted many times. The chain is built from TRBV11-3 and TRBJ2-1, with 10 bases that match TRBD2. There are 15 residues in the CDR3. CDR1 is SGHNT, CDR2 YENEEA, per germline. The V gene end was trimmed by 5 bases and the J gene end by 3 bases; junction bases not matched to a gene: 4. CDR3 protein: CASSPRTSGYNEQFF. The CDR3 bases are TGTGCCAGCAGCCCTCGGACTAGCGGCTACAATGAGCAGTTCTTC.

This clonotype was seen a few times. The rearrangement uses TRBV9 and TRBJ2-2, with D perhaps matching TRBD2 (6 bases). This CDR3 contains 15 residues. Deletions cut 0 bases from V and 8 bases from J, with 14 bases between. Looked up from germline, CDR1 is SGDLS and CDR2 is YYNGEE. This CDR3 is CASSVAGGASGELFF. The DNA of the CDR3 is TGTGCCAGCAGCGTAGCAGGAGGGGCCTCGGGGGAGCTGTTTTTT.

The chain recombines TRBV2 with TRBJ1-1, with 7 bases that match TRBD1. V lost 6 bases and J lost 1; bases outside the gene matches: 5. There are 14 residues in the CDR3. The V gene's germline CDR1 is SNHLY and CDR2 FYNNEI. The CDR3 is CASRPQGTNTEAFF. For the CDR3, the DNA is TGTGCCAGCAGGCCACAGGGGACGAACACTGAAGCTTTCTTT.

This clonotype was recorded a few times. The V call is TRBV20-1, the J call TRBJ1-5; TRBD1 matches 9 bases. The CDR3 contains 16 residues. CDR1 is DFQATT, CDR2 SNEGSKA, per germline (reference sequence). Trimming at V came to 6 bases and at J to 3 bases, leaving 12 bases not matched to a gene. This CDR3 reads CSAKRGDRDPNQPQHF. The CDR3 DNA sequence: TGCAGTGCCAAGAGGGGGGACAGGGACCCCAATCAGCCCCAGCATTTT.

The chain combines TRBV20-1 with TRBJ2-1, with 11 positions matching TRBD2. With V trimmed by 7 bases and J by 7 bases, 9 bases remained unmatched. Germline V lookup: CDR1 DFQATT, CDR2 SNEGSKA (reference sequence). The CDR3 length is 14 residues. This CDR3 reads CSGSGGAPRNEQFF. CDR3 nucleotide sequence: TGCAGTGGTAGCGGGGGGGCCCCCAGGAATGAGCAGTTCTTC.